This T cell receptor (beta chain) was captured in a study of shared clonotypes between healthy human individuals. Overall study: CD4 naive and memory got three plates each, CD8 naive two, CD8 memory one. Study-level results: The donor pool, a small one, limited the genetic and exposure-history diversity represented.

Recent acute infections and vaccinations were absent in the healthy HIV-negative adult donors. Each subset's genomic DNA was shared equally among a number of immunoSEQ plates. Produced via immunoSEQ multiplex PCR; TCRdb's table is partial and in-frame only. The sample has more than 2,000,000 clones, more than 90% seen once. V was pared by 4 bases and J by 2 bases, with 8 bases between. CDR3 length: 14 amino acids. Germline V CDR1 and CDR2: SEHNR, FQNEAQ (reference sequence). With regard to this clone: The antigen is unknown. The same CDR3 can be traced to other DNA sequences in this sample.

V and J are TRBV7-9 and TRBJ1-4; no reliable D call. The source is a man aged 18 to 30 in good health. Sequenced material: naive CD4+ T cells sorted from blood. This sample's subset: CD45RA+ positively selected. The CDR3 region has the DNA TGTGCCAGCAGCTCAGGACCGACTAATGAAAAACTGTTTTTT. Translated, it gives CASSSGPTNEKLFF.